This T cell receptor (beta chain) was recorded in a study of Graves' ophthalmopathy and Graves' hyperthyroidism. Overall study results and limits: As the model predicted ophthalmopathy progression, it achieved a sensitivity of just over 70% and a specificity of 72% to 80%. Blood also held most thyroid clonotypes expanded above 0.001 frequency. A model of 13 signatures distinguished ophthalmopathy from stable hyperthyroidism at around 90% sensitivity and approximately 81% specificity.

V was pared by 2 bases and J by 4 bases, with 9 bases between. The CDR3 is made up of 13 amino acids. Germline CDR1 DFQATT, CDR2 SNEGSKA (reference sequence). TCR beta CDR3 amplification used RNA transcripts. Amplification began with first-round RT-PCR using HTBI primers, then second-round multiplex PCR was performed. TCRdb reprocessed the multiplex PCR reads with MiXCR, giving one entry per CDR3 protein. This table holds a few hundred thousand distinct CDR3 sequences, under 45% found once. This clonotype was counted between two and nine times. Antigen specificity is unknown. The chain has TRBV20-1 and TRBJ1-5; unclear D gene. The sample taken for sequencing was peripheral blood or thyroid tissue (not recorded which). This TCR came from an adult man with Graves' hyperthyroidism. CDR3 sequence (DNA): TGCAGTGCTAGAACAGCTCCGAATCAGCCCCAGCATTTT. This sequence encodes CSARTAPNQPQHF.